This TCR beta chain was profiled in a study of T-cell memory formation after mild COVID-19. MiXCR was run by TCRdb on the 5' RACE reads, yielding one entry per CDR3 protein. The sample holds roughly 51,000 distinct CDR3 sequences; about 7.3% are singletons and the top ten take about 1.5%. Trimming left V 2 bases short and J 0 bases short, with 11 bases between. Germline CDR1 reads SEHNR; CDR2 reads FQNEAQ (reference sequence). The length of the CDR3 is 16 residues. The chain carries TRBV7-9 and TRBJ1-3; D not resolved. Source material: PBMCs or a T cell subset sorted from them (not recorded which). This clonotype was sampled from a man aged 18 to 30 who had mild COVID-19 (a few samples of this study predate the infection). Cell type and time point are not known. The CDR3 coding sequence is TGTGCCAGCAGCTTAACCTACGCGAGCTCTGGAAACACCATATATTTT. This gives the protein CASSLTYASSGNTIYF.